A selection of T cell receptor beta chains follows, all from one sample in a study of OX40 agonist ivuxolimab in advanced cancers. Repertoires were generated with immunoSEQ multiplex PCR, while TCRdb's copy carries only in-frame clones and drops some. The sample lists over 75,000 clones; 90% to 95% were seen once. The specimen comprised CD4+ or CD8+ T cells sorted from blood, sampled in a trial of the OX40 agonist ivuxolimab. The receptors shown here come from an adult with an advanced solid tumor such as melanoma, head and neck, liver or kidney cancer. Each CDR3 is given without its conserved first and last residue.

v_call,cdr3_aa
TRBV6-6,ASRDPGTGEAF
TRBV6-1,ASSEPDGSWAETQY
TRBV4-2,ASRGGPINTEAF
TRBV5-1,ASSLGSTANTEAF
TRBV15,ATSRAKGATTNEKLF
TRBV7-2,ASSLDPAGSGDTQY
TRBV5-1,ASSFTADSYEQY
TRBV19,ASSIGGPYNEQF
TRBV7-3,ASSPGLAGNEQF
TRBV19,ATAYGRNTGELF
TRBV4-2,ASSHHLRREGTDTQY
TRBV9,ASSSRGRGDTQY
TRBV18,ASSPTWGAQETQY
TRBV23-1,ASSGTGVFYEQY
TRBV6-5,ASSYFRIGGGYT
TRBV14,ASSLSGTGGTGELF
TRBV6-6,ASNPGQGNEKLF
TRBV2,ASSDNGNTIY
TRBV11-3,ASSLYAAGMTDTQY
TRBV5-6,ASSWDRGRSYT
TRBV11-2,ASSLGGTDGELF
TRBV5-1,ASSLSSSGSYNEQF
TRBV9,ASSVASGGATDNEQF
TRBV28,ASITSGTGVSPLH
TRBV5-1,ASSGGGLETQY
TRBV7-2,ASSWGQSNQPQH
TRBV7-2,ASSWFKGAWVSPLH
TRBV27,ASSFVRGSYNEQF
TRBV28,ASVSGGPSPLH
TRBV6-1,ASAVRGYGYT
TRBV29-1,SAEGQGSRIQY
TRBV10-3,AINPDRGNQPQH
TRBV7-9,ASSFDRSSGNTIY
TRBV27,ASRSFQGGNSPLH
TRBV6-5,ASSRTAYEQY
TRBV9,ASSVEWGELF
TRBV6-1,ATCSGQDPNTIY
TRBV2,ASSEVGLAGFGTY
TRBV18,ASSSSPDTAYGYT
TRBV28,ASSTGINYGYT
TRBV19,ASSSRDRVWAF
TRBV11-1,ASSQLSGTSTDTQY
TRBV10-3,AISSDGSGGQPQH